One TCR beta chain is described in this entry. Its target is unknown. CDR3 length: 18 residues. CDR1 MDHEN and CDR2 SYDVKM come from the germline V gene. The V gene end was trimmed by 6 bases and the J gene end by 0 bases; junction bases not matched to a gene: 13. The study ran its PCR with 60 Vbeta and 13 Jbeta primers. Using immunoSEQ multiplex PCR, the repertoire was profiled, and TCRdb retains in-frame clones only, with some absent. The sample has some 180,000 clones, 75% to 85% seen once. The data were taken from a study of cytomegalovirus exposure and HLA in healthy donors. Study findings and constraints: TCR beta V segments were, for the most part, productive about 87% or about 30% of the time in an earlier analysis. Common viral pathogens seemed to be connected with several of the most significant clusters, according to a later analysis. HLA alleles showed associations with 15,000 to 20,000 TCR beta sequences in a later analysis, at a 0.05 false discovery rate. There was a cluster of highly shared sequence variants that was likely a sequencing artifact.

The gene calls are TRBV28 and TRBJ2-7; 11 bases fit TRBD2. This clonotype was sampled from a woman aged 25 to 45 in good health and CMV-seropositive. The sequencing input was PBMCs. This chain's CDR3 is CASRSRLAGRRSSYEQYF. The CDR3 region has the DNA TGTGCCAGCAGATCCAGACTAGCGGGGCGGAGGAGCTCCTACGAGCAGTACTTC.